This record looks at one T cell receptor (beta chain) sequence and its context. Sorting based on CD45RO/CCR7/CD25/CD127/CD95/CD27 separated CD4+ naive, central memory, regulatory and stem cell-like memory cells. The data were taken from a study of beta chain features in type 1 diabetes. Expressed TCRB transcripts were sequenced after all isolated RNA was converted to cDNA. The method was immunoSEQ multiplex PCR; TCRdb's version includes in-frame clones alone and lacks a portion of them. The sample lists roughly 170,000 clones, around an eighth occurring once. The sample comprised central memory CD4+ T cells from blood. This clonotype was sampled from a woman between 18 and 30 years old in good health.

DNA of the CDR3: TGTGCCAGCAGTCGCGGGACGTTTATGAACACCGGGGAGCTGTTTTTT. It yields the protein CASSRGTFMNTGELFF. The V call is TRBV5-8, the J call TRBJ2-2; possibly TRBD2 for D (6 bases). CDR3 length equals 16 residues. V was clipped by 5 bases and J by 1 base, with 15 bases between them. CDR1 SGHTS and CDR2 YDEGEE come from the germline V gene.